These 13 T cell receptor beta chains share one sample of origin, sequenced in a study of blood T cells in healthy people across ages. Together with a sample-barcoded 5' primer, a J-beta primer mix was included in a second PCR lasting about 6 to 12 cycles. TCRdb redid the calling of the 5' RACE reads with MiXCR, one entry per CDR3 protein. The table records under 850,000 distinct CDR3 sequences, about 36% of them present only once. The specimen sequenced was blood. The source is a man between 18 and 35 years old in good health.

The genes are TRBV12-3 or TRBV12-4 and TRBJ1-2; 10 bases line up with TRBD1. Unmatched junction bases numbered 6, after V lost 5 bases and J lost 6 bases. The CDR3 totals 14 residues. CDR3 region: CASSRTGGGDGYTF. The CDR3 region has the DNA TGTGCCAGCAGTCGGACAGGGGGAGGCGATGGCTACACCTTC.

The table lists this clonotype with a few counts. The V call is TRBV6-2 or TRBV6-3, the J call TRBJ2-5, with 7 bases matching TRBD1. The CDR3 runs 13 residues. V shed 7 bases, J shed 5 bases, and the junction held 7 bases outside the gene matches. Germline assignment: CDR1 MNHEY and CDR2 SVGEGT. CDR3 bases: TGTGCCAGCACCCGACAGGGATGGGAGACCCAGTACTTC. Translation gives CASTRQGWETQYF.

V and J are TRBV12-3 or TRBV12-4 and TRBJ1-3; D call uncertain. CDR3 size: 12 residues. V gave up 9 bases and J gave up 2 bases, with 8 bases separating them. The DNA of the CDR3 is TGTGCCAGTAGGCCCCCTGGAAACACCATATATTTT. It encodes CASRPPGNTIYF.

Concerning this clonotype itself: This may arise from a read error, as a much more abundant clone is one base away. The chain combines TRBV24-1 with TRBJ2-5; D is possibly TRBD2 (5 bases). The CDR3 loop spans 16 amino acids. Germline CDR1 reads KGHDR; CDR2 reads SFDVKD. Trimming stripped 0 bases from V and 11 bases from J, with 21 bases between. The CDR3 here is CATSDLKASLSGEQYF. CDR3 sequence (DNA): TGTGCCACCAGTGATTTGAAGGCTAGCCTCAGCGGTGAGCAGTACTTC.

The chain joins TRBV12-3 or TRBV12-4 to TRBJ2-5, with D perhaps matching TRBD1 (6 bases). This CDR3 region has 12 residues. V was cut by 2 bases and J by 13 bases, with 14 bases left in between. The CDR3 is CASSLLAQGRYF. The CDR3 DNA is TGTGCCAGCAGTTTACTGGCACAGGGACGGTACTTC.

The V and J genes are TRBV7-2 and TRBJ2-5; D gene unclear. The CDR3 has 13 residues. V was cut by 3 bases and J by 4 bases, with 9 bases left in between. Germline lookup yields CDR1 SGHTA and CDR2 FQGNSA. The CDR3 here is CASSLVGPETQYF. The CDR3 DNA follows: TGTGCCAGCAGCTTGGTAGGGCCAGAGACCCAGTACTTC.

The chain links TRBV7-9 to TRBJ1-4, with TRBD1 matching 9 bases. Unmatched junction bases numbered 4, after V lost 4 bases and J lost 7 bases. This CDR3 region has 14 residues. The V gene's germline CDR1 is SEHNR and CDR2 FQNEAQ (reference sequence). CDR3 residues: CASSWDREGEKLFF. CDR3 bases: TGTGCCAGCAGCTGGGACAGGGAGGGTGAAAAACTGTTTTTT.

The chain uses TRBV20-1 and TRBJ2-1; TRBD1 or TRBD2 may be the D gene (5 bases each). The CDR3 covers 13 residues. The V gene lost 5 bases and the J gene lost 9 bases, with 17 bases spanning the gap. The germline V gene encodes CDR1 DFQATT and CDR2 SNEGSKA (reference sequence). The CDR3 sequence is CSAPSRDDGEQFF. CDR3 in DNA: TGCAGTGCTCCTTCCCGGGACGATGGTGAGCAGTTCTTC.

This clonotype was seen more than once but under ten times. The J gene is TRBJ1-1, the V gene TRBV27, with D possibly being TRBD1 (5 bases). The CDR3 sequence is 14 residues long. Germline V gene sequence: CDR1 MNHEY, CDR2 SMNVEV (reference sequence). V lost 7 bases, J lost 4 bases, and 16 bases lay in between. The DNA for the CDR3 is TGTGCCAGCACCACTTGGGGGGGAGCCACTGAAGCTTTCTTT. Translation gives CASTTWGGATEAFF.

This chain links TRBV6-2 or TRBV6-3 with TRBJ2-3; D call uncertain. The germline gives CDR1 MNHEY, CDR2 SVGEGT. The CDR3 is 15 residues long. V was cut by 0 bases and J by 0 bases, with 7 bases left in between. The CDR3 bases are TGTGCCAGCAGTTACTCGCTCACCAGCACAGATACGCAGTATTTT. Protein product: CASSYSLTSTDTQYF.

The V gene is TRBV20-1, the J gene TRBJ1-5; D unresolved. The ends were cut back, 4 bases at V and 3 bases at J, with 16 bases in the middle. This CDR3 spans 15 amino acids. Germline assignment: CDR1 DFQATT and CDR2 SNEGSKA (reference sequence). The CDR3 sequence: CSATSGSGINQPQHF. The CDR3 nucleotides are TGCAGTGCTACTTCGGGCTCAGGTATCAATCAGCCCCAGCATTTT.

V gene TRBV12-3 or TRBV12-4 combines with J gene TRBJ2-5; 7 bases map to TRBD1. With the DNA end fitting TRBJ2-7 better, the J assignment may be wrong. The CDR3 has 15 residues. As DNA, the CDR3 is TGTGCCAGCAGTGTGAACAGGGGTGGAGTCTACGAGCAGTACTTC. The encoded protein is CASSVNRGGVYEQYF.

This clonotype was seen more than once but under ten times. V usage is TRBV7-2 and J usage is TRBJ2-3; TRBD2 matches 8 bases. Germline V gene data show CDR1 as SGHTA and CDR2 as FQGNSA. The junction had 8 bases not matched to a gene; V was cut back by 5 bases and J by 7 bases. The CDR3 is 14 amino acids. The CDR3 region has the DNA TGTGCCAGCAGCATCCGGGGGGGCGGAAATACGCAGTATTTT. Amino acids: CASSIRGGGNTQYF.